This entry features one T cell receptor (beta chain) sequence. A much larger clone lies a single base off, so this may be a read error. This sample is part of a study of T cells in Graves' hyperthyroidism and ophthalmopathy. The wider study: Peripheral blood specimens were obtained at initial diagnosis, prior to any treatment.

Uncontrolled infections, other autoimmune diseases, pregnancy or lactation led to exclusion of patients. What was amplified from RNA transcripts were TCR beta CDR3 regions. The study used the HTBI primer set for a first-round RT-PCR of the TCR CDR3. In TCRdb, the multiplex PCR reads were re-called with MiXCR into one record per CDR3 protein. The sample has 600,000 to 750,000 distinct CDR3 sequences, 15% to 20% seen once. The CDR3 contains 14 residues. Germline CDR1 DFQATT, CDR2 SNEGSKA (reference sequence). The source material was blood. This clonotype was obtained from a man in his forties or fifties with Graves' hyperthyroidism. This chain uses TRBV20-1 with TRBJ2-1; 7 nucleotides align to TRBD1. CDR3 amino acids: CSSRQGYPHNEQFF. The CDR3 coding sequence is TGCAGCAGTCGACAGGGTTATCCCCACAATGAGCAGTTCTTC.